A single sample is the source of the 27 T cell receptor beta chains below, sequenced in a study of OX40 agonist ivuxolimab in advanced cancers. The method was immunoSEQ multiplex PCR; TCRdb's version includes in-frame clones alone and lacks a portion of them. The sample records about 84,000 clones, around four fifths being singletons. The source material was CD4+ or CD8+ T cells sorted from blood, sampled in a trial of the OX40 agonist ivuxolimab. Receptors originate from an adult with an advanced solid tumor such as melanoma, head and neck, liver or kidney cancer.

The J gene is TRBJ1-1, the V gene TRBV6-4; no reliable D call. Trimming shortened V by 4 bases and J by 6 bases, and 18 bases separated the two germline ends. Germline V lookup: CDR1 MRHNA, CDR2 SNTAGT. There are 15 residues in the CDR3. The CDR3 DNA is TGTGCCAGCAGTGGCCGGGAGGGAGTGAGGGCTGAAGCTTTCTTT. Its translation is CASSGREGVRAEAFF.

V is TRBV7-2 and J is TRBJ2-7, with 10 bases fitting TRBD2. CDR3 length: 19 amino acids. J gave up 2 bases and V 2 bases, and 15 bases lay outside the gene matches. Looked up from germline, CDR1 is SGHTA and CDR2 is FQGNSA. In nucleotides, the CDR3 is TGTGCCAGCAGCTTAAGTCTTAGGCCTAGCGGGGGCCACCCCTACGAGCAGTACTTC. It is translated as CASSLSLRPSGGHPYEQYF.

The V gene is TRBV7-8, the J gene TRBJ2-1; D may be TRBD1 or TRBD2 (6 bases each). The CDR3 length is 15 residues. Germline V gives CDR1 SGHVS, CDR2 FQNEAQ. V lost 5 bases to trimming and J lost 2 bases, with 13 bases between them. CDR3 bases: TGTGCCAGCAGCACCAAAGGGGGGACCTACAATGAGCAGTTCTTC. It is translated as CASSTKGGTYNEQFF. The full variable domain, rest sourced from reference TRBV7-8 and TRBJ2-1, is GAGVSQSPRYKVAKRGQDVALRCDPISGHVSLFWYQQALGQGPEFLTYFQNEAQLDKSGLPSDRFFAERPEGSVSTLKIQRTQQEDSAVYLCASSTKGGTYNEQFFGPGTRLTVL.

The chain combines TRBV7-2 with TRBJ1-4; D gene ambiguous. V was trimmed by 5 bases and J by 7 bases, leaving 14 bases between them. There are 14 residues in the CDR3. Germline CDR1 is SGHTA and CDR2 is FQGNSA. Here the CDR3 DNA reads TGTGCCAGCAGCCCCCAGGCGGGAGGTGAAAAACTGTTTTTT. Its translation: CASSPQAGGEKLFF. The full variable domain, rest sourced from reference TRBV7-2 and TRBJ1-4, is GAGVSQSPSNKVTEKGKDVELRCDPISGHTALYWYRQSLGQGLEFLIYFQGNSAPDKSGLPSDRFSAERTGGSVSTLTIQRTQQEDSAVYLCASSPQAGGEKLFFGSGTQLSVL.

The chain employs TRBV18 and TRBJ1-5; TRBD1 agrees at 7 bases. V was pared by 3 bases and J by 3 bases, with 8 bases of the junction left unmatched. This CDR3 is 16 amino acids long. Germline-derived CDR1 and CDR2 are KGHSH and LQKENI. The chain's CDR3 is CASSPEEGANNQPQHF. In nucleotides, the CDR3 is TGTGCCAGCTCACCCGAAGAGGGGGCTAACAATCAGCCCCAGCATTTT.

In this sample, this clone turned up a few times. V and J are TRBV29-1 and TRBJ2-3, with 11 nucleotides matching TRBD2. Germline CDR1 reads SQVTM; CDR2 reads ANQGSEA. V trimming: 5 bases; J trimming: 5 bases; junction bases outside the gene matches: 9. CDR3 length: 15 amino acids. The CDR3 DNA is TGCAGCGTTTCACGTAGCGGGGGGGCTATAGATACGCAGTATTTT. This translates into CSVSRSGGAIDTQYF.

The V gene is TRBV5-4, the J gene TRBJ2-1; a weak D match, TRBD2 (6 bases). This CDR3 has 17 residues. Germline V gene data show CDR1 as SGHNT and CDR2 as YYREEE (reference sequence). Between the trimmed V and J ends, which lost 3 bases and 1 base, there was a span of 17 bases. The CDR3 reads CASSSGGGGGSYNEQFF. CDR3 nucleotides: TGTGCCAGCAGCTCCGGAGGTGGGGGAGGATCCTACAATGAGCAGTTCTTC.

This CDR3 is CAISRQESTDTQYF. The CDR3 nucleotides read TGTGCCATCAGCAGACAGGAGAGCACAGATACGCAGTATTTT. This sequence joins TRBV10-3 and TRBJ2-3, with a weak D call TRBD1 (6 bases). The CDR3 spans 14 residues. CDR1 is ENHRY, CDR2 SYGVKD, per germline. Trimming took off 6 bases at V and 0 bases at J, with 10 bases between the two ends.

The chain joins TRBV11-2 to TRBJ1-1; D possibly corresponds to TRBD1 (5 bases). CDR1 and CDR2 from the germline V gene are SGHAT and FQNNGV. The CDR3 covers 15 residues. The V gene lost 2 bases and the J gene lost 7 bases, with 17 bases spanning the gap. CDR3 bases: TGTGCCAGCAGCTTATTCGCAGGGACGGCGGGTGAAGCTTTCTTT. Protein: CASSLFAGTAGEAFF. Supplemented by reference TRBV11-2 and TRBJ1-1, the full variable domain reads EAGVAQSPRYKIIEKRQSVAFWCNPISGHATLYWYQQILGQGPKLLIQFQNNGVVDDSQLPKDRFSAERLKGVDSTLKIQPAKLEDSAVYLCASSLFAGTAGEAFFGQGTRLTVV.

The rearrangement joins TRBV30 to TRBJ2-3; tentatively, D is TRBD1 or TRBD2 (6 bases each). Germline V gives CDR1 GTSNPN, CDR2 SVGIG (reference sequence). The CDR3 spans 17 residues. The V and J ends lost 1 base and 2 bases respectively, with 19 bases between them. The CDR3 region has the DNA TGTGCCTGGAGTGCGGGGGCAGCTCGCCGGCTCACAGATACGCAGTATTTT. Amino acids: CAWSAGAARRLTDTQYF.

The V call is TRBV7-9, the J call TRBJ1-4, with 7 bases lining up with TRBD1. Germline V gives CDR1 SEHNR, CDR2 FQNEAQ (reference sequence). Germline trimming cut 5 bases from V and 7 bases from J; bases unmatched to any gene: 7. The CDR3 consists of 14 residues. CDR3 in amino acids: CASSTSGTAEKLFF. The CDR3 nucleotides read TGTGCCAGCAGCACGAGCGGGACAGCTGAAAAACTGTTTTTT.

This clone was detected only once. V is TRBV27 and J is TRBJ1-5; TRBD1 is a possible D gene (6 bases). Trimming cost V 0 bases and J 4 bases, with 22 bases left between them. The CDR3 is made up of 19 amino acids. CDR1 is MNHEY, CDR2 SMNVEV, per germline (reference sequence). The CDR3 loop is CASSLSMTGVLVGNQPQHF. DNA for the CDR3: TGTGCCAGCAGTTTATCGATGACAGGAGTTTTGGTGGGGAATCAGCCCCAGCATTTT.

V is TRBV6-5 and J is TRBJ1-1; tentatively, D is TRBD1 (5 bases). Deletions cut 0 bases from V and 2 bases from J, with 7 bases between. Germline CDR1 reads MNHEY; CDR2 reads SVGAGI. The CDR3 consists of 14 residues. The CDR3 loop is CASSYSGGNTEAFF. The CDR3 region has the DNA TGTGCCAGCAGTTACTCCGGGGGAAACACTGAAGCTTTCTTT.

There are a few counts of this clone. The genes are TRBV11-2 and TRBJ2-2, with D unresolved. This CDR3 contains 13 residues. Germline-derived CDR1 and CDR2 are SGHAT and FQNNGV. V was cut by 0 bases and J by 7 bases, with 6 bases left in between. CDR3 protein: CASSLDPFGELFF. In DNA, the CDR3 is TGTGCCAGCAGCTTAGATCCGTTCGGGGAGCTGTTTTTT.

V usage is TRBV6-4 and J usage is TRBJ1-5, with D unclear. CDR1 MRHNA and CDR2 SNTAGT come from the germline V gene. This CDR3 comprises 11 residues. V was trimmed by 7 bases and J by 0 bases, leaving 1 base between them. CDR3 sequence (DNA): TGTGCCAGCATTAGCAATCAGCCCCAGCATTTT. Encoded protein: CASISNQPQHF.

V is TRBV2 and J is TRBJ2-3; the D gene is possibly TRBD1 (5 bases). The CDR3 loop spans 16 amino acids. Trimming cost V 7 bases and J 1 base, with 18 bases left between them. CDR1 and CDR2 (germline): SNHLY, FYNNEI. The CDR3 sequence is CASTRNGQGGTDTQYF. The CDR3 bases are TGTGCCAGCACCCGAAATGGGCAGGGTGGCACAGATACGCAGTATTTT.

The CDR3 loop reads CASSLGDRANTGELFF. The CDR3 coding sequence is TGCGCCAGCAGCTTGGGGGACAGGGCGAACACCGGGGAGCTGTTTTTT. The chain employs TRBV5-1 and TRBJ2-2; TRBD1 agrees at 9 bases. The trim removed 0 bases at V and 0 bases at J, leaving 0 bases unmatched. This CDR3 spans 16 amino acids. CDR1 is SGHRS and CDR2 is YFSETQ in the germline V gene.

The J gene is TRBJ1-5, the V gene TRBV5-5; 7 bases align to TRBD1. The CDR3 is made up of 15 amino acids. V shed 4 bases, J shed 4 bases, and the junction held 8 bases outside the gene matches. Germline-derived CDR1 and CDR2 are SGHKS and YYEKEE (reference sequence). This CDR3 reads CASSPGTEPNQPQHF. The CDR3 bases are TGTGCCAGCAGCCCGGGGACAGAACCGAATCAGCCCCAGCATTTT.

J is TRBJ2-3 and V is TRBV7-9, with TRBD2 identical over 7 bases. There are 15 residues in the CDR3. The ends lost 7 bases at V and 3 bases at J; junction bases unmatched: 10. CDR1 is SEHNR and CDR2 is FQNEAQ in the germline V gene (reference sequence). CDR3 residues: CASTSTRGVTDTQYF. DNA of the CDR3: TGTGCCAGCACCTCGACCCGGGGGGTTACAGATACGCAGTATTTT.

This clone occurred a few times. V is TRBV5-6 and J is TRBJ1-3; perhaps TRBD1 as D (6 bases). The germline V gene has CDR1 SGHDT and CDR2 YYEEEE. Between the trimmed V and J ends, which lost 5 bases and 0 bases, there was a span of 12 bases. The CDR3 totals 15 residues. CDR3 DNA: TGTGCCAGCAGACAGCAGGGGCTCTCTGGAAACACCATATATTTT. Its protein product is CASRQQGLSGNTIYF.

For the CDR3, the DNA is TGCGCCAGCAGCATAGGGACTAGCGGAGTTAATGAGCAGTTCTTC. Translation: CASSIGTSGVNEQFF. The chain combines TRBV5-1 with TRBJ2-1; 11 nucleotides match TRBD2. The CDR3 covers 15 residues. Per germline, CDR1 SGHRS and CDR2 YFSETQ. Trimming took 4 bases from V and 7 from J; bases not matched to a gene: 7.

This chain joins TRBV7-9 and TRBJ2-7; D gene unclear. The germline V and J ends were trimmed by 5 bases and 2 bases, with 13 bases remaining between them. CDR3 length: 14 residues. Germline values: CDR1 SEHNR, CDR2 FQNEAQ (reference sequence). CDR3: CASSDPGQTYEQYV. DNA of the CDR3: TGTGCCAGCAGCGACCCGGGTCAAACCTACGAGCAGTACGTC.

The CDR3 DNA reads as TGTGCCAGCAGTACCGGGAATAGCAATCAGCCCCAGCATTTT. Its protein product is CASSTGNSNQPQHF. This chain links TRBV6-5 with TRBJ1-5, with no clear D. Germline V gene data show CDR1 as MNHEY and CDR2 as SVGAGI. Trimming cost V 5 bases and J 0 bases, with 8 bases left between them. This CDR3 is built from 14 residues.

The chain's CDR3 is CASSEERVYQPQHF. The CDR3, as DNA: TGTGCCAGCAGTGAGGAAAGGGTGTATCAGCCCCAGCATTTT. J is TRBJ1-5 and V is TRBV2; D unresolved. In germline, CDR1 is SNHLY, CDR2 FYNNEI. Deletions cut 3 bases from V and 5 bases from J, with 11 bases between. CDR3 size: 14 residues.

This clone was counted only a few times. The J gene is TRBJ2-3, the V gene TRBV7-2; TRBD1 matches at 7 bases. This CDR3 has 16 residues. The junction had 9 bases not matched to a gene; V was cut back by 3 bases and J by 3 bases. The germline gives CDR1 SGHTA, CDR2 FQGNSA. CDR3 residues: CASSFLQGLGTDTQYF. DNA of the CDR3: TGTGCCAGCAGCTTCTTACAGGGGCTAGGGACAGATACGCAGTATTTT.

The chain has TRBV5-1 and TRBJ2-5; D remains unclear. From germline, CDR1 is SGHRS and CDR2 YFSETQ. This CDR3 is built from 14 residues. V lost 1 base, J lost 9 bases, and 16 bases lay in between. In DNA, the CDR3 is TGCGCCAGCAGCTTGTCCGAAGGACGAAGTGCCCAGTACTTC. This encodes CASSLSEGRSAQYF.

The chain uses TRBV27 and TRBJ2-5; tentative D call: TRBD1 (6 bases). V was trimmed by 6 bases and J by 1 base, leaving 9 bases between them. The germline V gene encodes CDR1 MNHEY and CDR2 SMNVEV (reference sequence). The CDR3 is made up of 13 amino acids. In nucleotides, the CDR3 is TGTGCCAGCAGACCAGGGGTCCAAGAGACCCAGTACTTC. This encodes CASRPGVQETQYF.